The 10 T cell receptor beta chains presented below share a single source sample, sequenced in a study of vaccination and CD4 T cells after COVID-19. An Oncomine TCR Beta short-read assay was used to sequence the DNA from cultured CD4+ T cells. MiXCR, run by TCRdb on the PCR reads, gives a single entry per CDR3 protein. The sample lists 15,000 to 20,000 distinct CDR3 sequences, roughly 60% seen once, with about 11% in the top ten. Their specific antigens are unknown. The treatment was: roughly 10-day PBMC culture with coronavirus spike peptide pools or control peptides (ViraFEST assay). Sequenced sample: CD4+ T cells from blood, cultured in vitro. These receptors came from a human donor who had recovered from COVID-19.

The chain is built from TRBV7-6 and TRBJ1-3; D call uncertain. There are 14 residues in the CDR3. Germline V CDR1 and CDR2: SGHVS, FNYEAQ. Trimming stripped 3 bases from V and 4 bases from J, with 10 bases between. CDR3 sequence: CASSFSGVGNTIYF. CDR3 bases: TGTGCCAGCAGCTTCTCTGGGGTCGGAAACACCATATATTTT.

The chain is built from TRBV2 and TRBJ1-3; 8 positions agree with TRBD1. Per the germline V gene, CDR1 is SNHLY and CDR2 is FYNNEI. Trimming took 6 bases from V and 0 from J; bases not matched to a gene: 10. CDR3 length: 17 residues. In nucleotides, the CDR3 is TGTGCCAGCAGGGATGGGACAGGTGCCTTCTCTGGAAACACCATATATTTT. Translation: CASRDGTGAFSGNTIYF.

This clonotype was detected a few times. The V and J genes are TRBV7-7 and TRBJ1-1, with TRBD1 as a possible D gene (5 bases). CDR3 length equals 14 residues. Germline lookup yields CDR1 SSHAT and CDR2 FNYEAQ (reference sequence). Trimming took off 5 bases at V and 3 bases at J, with 13 bases between the two ends. CDR3 in amino acids: CASSPLVGDTEAFF. The DNA of the CDR3 is TGTGCCAGCAGCCCTTTAGTGGGGGACACTGAAGCTTTCTTT.

The genes are TRBV20-1 and TRBJ1-2; possibly TRBD1 for D (6 bases). Trimming removed 6 bases from V and 6 bases from J, with 20 bases in between. CDR3 size: 14 residues. Germline CDR1 is DFQATT and CDR2 is SNEGSKA (reference sequence). CDR3 region: CSATGSGGYNGYTF. CDR3 nucleotide sequence: TGCAGTGCCACCGGGTCCGGGGGCTATAATGGCTACACCTTC.

The chain joins TRBV7-3 to TRBJ2-7; a weak D match, TRBD1 (6 bases). V was clipped by 2 bases and J by 7 bases, with 18 bases between them. Germline V lookup: CDR1 SGHTA, CDR2 FQGTGA. The CDR3 totals 15 residues. CDR3 nucleotides: TGTGCCAGCAGCTTATCGCCAGGGGAAGGTGGGGAGCAGTACTTC. Protein sequence: CASSLSPGEGGEQYF.

The chain uses TRBV7-8 and TRBJ2-1, with 11 positions matching TRBD2. Looked up from germline, CDR1 is SGHVS and CDR2 is FQNEAQ. The CDR3 loop spans 15 amino acids. V was pared by 6 bases and J by 5 bases, with 6 bases of the junction left unmatched. The CDR3 region has the DNA TGTGCCAGCAGACCCGGGACTAGCGGCCACAATGAGCAGTTCTTC. This codes for CASRPGTSGHNEQFF.

The chain is built from TRBV12-1 and TRBJ2-2; TRBD1 reflects the table's D call only, with no check against the DNA. TRBV12-1 is described as a pseudogene. The CDR3 runs to 17 residues. This CDR3 is CASSFGEGQGNTGELFF. In nucleotides, the CDR3 is TGTGCCAGCAGCTTTGGGGAAGGGCAGGGGAACACCGGGGAGCTGTTTTTT.

The chain carries TRBV20-1 and TRBJ2-1; D is uncertain. The J call is doubtful: the DNA matches TRBJ2-7 better. The V gene's germline CDR1 is DFQATT and CDR2 SNEGSKA (reference sequence). This CDR3 is built from 11 residues. CDR3 loop: CSANPGYEQYF. The CDR3 bases are TGCAGTGCTAATCCGGGCTACGAGCAGTACTTC.

In its sample, this clonotype was seen a few times. The chain carries TRBV19 and TRBJ1-2; D remains ambiguous. The CDR3 covers 12 residues. V was clipped by 9 bases and J by 2 bases, with 10 bases between them. CDR1 LNHDA and CDR2 SQIVND come from the germline V gene (reference sequence). CDR3 sequence: CASSAWNYGYTF. The CDR3 nucleotides are TGTGCCAGCTCCGCGTGGAACTATGGCTACACCTTC.

This chain uses TRBV7-9 with TRBJ1-2, with 9 bases aligning to TRBD1. Germline V gene sequence: CDR1 SEHNR, CDR2 FQNEAQ (reference sequence). V shed 5 bases, J shed 7 bases, and the junction held 14 bases outside the gene matches. The CDR3 is 16 residues long. The CDR3 loop reads CASSTTPGQGIVGYTF. The CDR3 region has the DNA TGTGCCAGCAGCACCACACCGGGACAGGGAATTGTTGGCTACACCTTC.